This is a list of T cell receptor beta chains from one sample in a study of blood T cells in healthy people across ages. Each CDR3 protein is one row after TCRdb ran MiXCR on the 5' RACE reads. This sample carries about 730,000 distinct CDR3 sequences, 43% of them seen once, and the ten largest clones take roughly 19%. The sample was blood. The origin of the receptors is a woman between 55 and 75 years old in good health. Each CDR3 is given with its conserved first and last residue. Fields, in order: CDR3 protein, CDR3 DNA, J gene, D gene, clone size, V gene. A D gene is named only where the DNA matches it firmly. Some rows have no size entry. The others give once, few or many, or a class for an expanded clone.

CDR3: CASSLLGTGVFLGSGANVLTF
DNA: TGTGCCAGCAGCTTACTTGGGACAGGGGTCTTCTTAGGCTCTGGGGCCAACGTCCTGACTTTC
J: TRBJ2-6
D: TRBD1
size: NA
V: TRBV11-1

CDR3: CASTLCLGLAGDSYEQYF
DNA: TGTGCCAGCACCCTTTGTCTGGGACTAGCGGGGGACTCCTACGAGCAGTACTTC
J: TRBJ2-7
D: TRBD2
size: once
V: TRBV9

CDR3: CATSDGTSGIVADTQYF
DNA: TGTGCCACCAGTGATGGGACTAGCGGGATTGTCGCAGATACGCAGTATTTT
J: TRBJ2-3
D: TRBD2
size: NA
V: TRBV24-1

CDR3: CASGNRAPTDTQYF
DNA: TGTGCCAGCGGGAACAGGGCCCCCACAGATACGCAGTATTTT
J: TRBJ2-3
D: NA
size: NA
V: TRBV27

CDR3: CASSKSAIYEQYF
DNA: TGTGCCAGTTCCAAGTCAGCTATTTACGAGCAGTACTTC
J: TRBJ2-7
D: NA
size: NA
V: TRBV19

CDR3: CASSPQGIAGNTIYF
DNA: TGTGCCAGCAGTCCACAGGGAATCGCCGGAAACACCATATATTTT
J: TRBJ1-3
D: NA
size: NA
V: TRBV12-3/TRBV12-4

CDR3: CASSLERGLAGGPYTQYF
DNA: TGTGCCAGCAGCTTAGAAAGGGGACTAGCGGGAGGGCCTTATACGCAGTATTTT
J: TRBJ2-3
D: TRBD2
size: NA
V: TRBV11-1

CDR3: CASSPNRAGTEAFF
DNA: TGTGCCAGCAGTCCTAATCGTGCGGGGACTGAAGCTTTCTTT
J: TRBJ1-1
D: NA
size: NA
V: TRBV27

CDR3: CASSVVGGLGGPTSTDTQYF
DNA: TGTGCCAGCAGCGTAGTAGGGGGTTTGGGAGGCCCAACTAGCACAGATACGCAGTATTTT
J: TRBJ2-3
D: NA
size: few
V: TRBV9

CDR3: CASSLTATQYF
DNA: TGTGCCAGCAGCTTAACGGCTACGCAGTATTTT
J: TRBJ2-3
D: NA
size: NA
V: TRBV7-2

CDR3: CSVAGGGTEAFF
DNA: TGCAGCGTTGCTGGGGGCGGAACTGAAGCTTTCTTT
J: TRBJ1-1
D: NA
size: few
V: TRBV29-1

CDR3: CASSEPRWRGRGYTF
DNA: TGTGCCAGCAGCGAACCCCGGTGGCGGGGACGTGGCTACACCTTC
J: TRBJ1-2
D: NA
size: few
V: TRBV9

CDR3: CASTTDRDEAGANVLTF
DNA: TGTGCCAGCACTACGGACAGGGATGAAGCTGGGGCCAACGTCCTGACTTTC
J: TRBJ2-6
D: TRBD1
size: NA
V: TRBV27